This is a list of T cell receptor beta chains from one sample in a study of regulatory T cells in long-lasting Graves disease. Each CDR3 protein is one row after TCRdb ran MiXCR on the multiplex PCR reads. This sample has roughly 410,000 distinct CDR3 sequences, with over 12% found just once. This sample was also put to use in a study of T cells in Graves' hyperthyroidism and ophthalmopathy.

Sequencing was performed on peripheral blood mononuclear cells (PBMCs), taken at new diagnosis, from a patient treated with antithyroid drugs. The receptors originated from a woman aged 40-49 years with Graves disease. Each CDR3 is given without its conserved first and last residue. Each record gives: J gene, CDR3 length, V gene, clone size, D gene, CDR3 protein. The D gene is left open where the match is weak. A row's size may be missing; if present it is once, few, many or a size class.

>TRBJ2-3|13|TRBV11-1|-|-
ASSFRPPGPPSQY
>TRBJ2-1|12|TRBV6-2/TRBV6-3|-|TRBD2
ASSFSSGTDEQF
>TRBJ2-1|16|TRBV15|many|-
ATSRDRGLAQSYNEQF
>TRBJ1-2|12|TRBV20-1|many|-
SAPSETQNYGYT
>TRBJ2-1|14|TRBV7-6|few|-
ASSQRSDLAYNEQF
>TRBJ2-3|14|TRBV30|few|-
AWSSTRRVYTDTQY
>TRBJ2-3|16|TRBV28|many|TRBD2
ASSPPLAGGTSTDTQY
>TRBJ1-6|16|TRBV4-3|-|-
ASSQDFGPTTGDSPLH
>TRBJ2-3|12|TRBV5-1|-|-
ASRVRVDTDTQY
>TRBJ1-2|12|TRBV10-3|many|-
AIKEGSLDYGYT
>TRBJ1-1|11|TRBV6-1|few|-
ASSIQQVTEAF
>TRBJ2-5|13|TRBV6-2/TRBV6-3|many|-
ASSYSQTRKETQY
>TRBJ1-5|12|TRBV20-1|-|-
SASPEFSNQPQH
>TRBJ2-1|14|TRBV12-3/TRBV12-4|-|TRBD2
ASSQTSPDSYNEQF
>TRBJ2-2|14|TRBV18|many|TRBD2
ASSPKAGANTGELF
>TRBJ2-2|14|TRBV24-1|few|TRBD1
ATSAGTGEGTGELF
>TRBJ1-1|13|TRBV28|many|-
ASDGGGRMNTEAF